The 21 T cell receptor beta chains below were found in one sample sequenced in a study of blood T cell repertoires in COVID-19. Profiling relied on immunoSEQ multiplex PCR, and the TCRdb table lists in-frame clones only, not all of them. The table shows about 120,000 clones, with around 70% occurring only once. Sequencing was carried out using peripheral blood. The receptors originated from a man between 60 and 75 years old with acute or convalescent COVID-19.

The V gene is TRBV7-3, the J gene TRBJ2-5, with D maybe TRBD2 (5 bases). The CDR3 has 17 amino acids. V lost 5 bases and J 5 bases, leaving 24 bases between the germline ends. Germline loops: CDR1 SGHTA, CDR2 FQGTGA. CDR3 amino acids: CASSPGASSFRGETQYF. The CDR3 coding sequence is TGTGCCAGCAGCCCTGGCGCCTCCTCTTTCCGAGGGGAGACCCAGTACTTC. The full variable domain, its missing parts supplied by reference TRBV7-3 and TRBJ2-5, is GAGVSQTPSNKVTEKGKYVELRCDPISGHTALYWYRQSLGQGPEFLIYFQGTGAADDSGLPNDRFFAVRPEGSVSTLKIQRTERGDSAVYLCASSPGASSFRGETQYFGPGTRLLVL.

The chain joins TRBV6-6 to TRBJ1-4, with D unclear. This CDR3 has 13 residues. Trimming left V 7 bases short and J 8 bases short, with 14 bases between. Germline CDR1 and CDR2: MNHNY and SVGAGI (reference sequence). The DNA of the CDR3 is TGTGCCAGCAAGGGTGCTGCGGGCGAAAAACTGTTTTTT. Its translation: CASKGAAGEKLFF.

J is TRBJ1-4 and V is TRBV10-3, with D possibly matching TRBD1 (5 bases). CDR1 ENHRY and CDR2 SYGVKD come from the germline V gene. This CDR3 region has 14 residues. Between the trimmed V and J ends, which lost 4 bases and 8 bases, there was a span of 14 bases. The CDR3 region is CAISVRQGGEKLFF. DNA of the CDR3: TGTGCCATCAGTGTTCGTCAGGGAGGAGAAAAACTGTTTTTT.

Only one count was recorded for this clone. This sample also contains other DNA sequences that code for the same CDR3. The genes are TRBV18 and TRBJ2-1; D not certain. This CDR3 spans 16 amino acids. Germline V gene lookup returns CDR1 KGHSH and CDR2 LQKENI. V was pared by 0 bases and J by 1 base, with 10 bases between. The CDR3 DNA sequence: TGTGCCAGCTCACCACCGCGGCAAAGTTCCTACAATGAGCAGTTCTTC. Protein: CASSPPRQSSYNEQFF. Full variable domain (remainder filled in from reference TRBV18 and TRBJ2-1): NAGVMQNPRHLVRRRGQEARLRCSPMKGHSHVYWYRQLPEEGLKFMVYLQKENIIDESGMPKERFSAEFPKEGPSILRIQQVVRGDSAAYFCASSPPRQSSYNEQFFGPGTRLTVL.

J is TRBJ1-6 and V is TRBV7-2; 8 nucleotides align to TRBD1. The junction had 4 bases not matched to a gene; V was cut back by 5 bases and J by 7 bases. This CDR3 region has 14 residues. Germline-derived CDR1 and CDR2 are SGHTA and FQGNSA. The chain's CDR3 is CASSPGQGNSPLHF. CDR3 bases: TGTGCCAGCAGCCCCGGACAGGGAAATTCACCCCTCCACTTT.

The chain is built from TRBV19 and TRBJ2-2; 8 positions agree with TRBD2. V lost 8 bases to trimming and J lost 5 bases; unmatched junction nucleotides: 7. Looked up from germline, CDR1 is LNHDA and CDR2 is SQIVND (reference sequence). This CDR3 comprises 14 residues. In DNA form, the CDR3 reads TGTGCCAGTGGGTTCGGGGGGGGAACCGGGGAGCTGTTTTTT. Translation gives CASGFGGGTGELFF.

The genes are TRBV24-1 and TRBJ2-1; TRBD2 agrees at 11 bases. Germline V CDR1 and CDR2: KGHDR, SFDVKD. With V trimmed by 6 bases and J by 5 bases, 5 bases remained unmatched. The CDR3 runs 15 residues. The CDR3 here is CATSSPSGGNNEQFF. The CDR3 DNA reads TGTGCCACCAGTTCGCCTAGCGGGGGGAACAATGAGCAGTTCTTC.

This CDR3 reads CASSILTENTEAFF. The CDR3 region has the DNA TGTGCCAGTAGTATTCTTACAGAGAACACTGAAGCTTTCTTT. The V gene is TRBV19, the J gene TRBJ1-1; no clear D gene. Germline V lookup: CDR1 LNHDA, CDR2 SQIVND (reference sequence). V shed 3 bases and J shed 1 base, with 9 bases lying between them. CDR3 length equals 14 residues.

The CDR3 coding sequence is TGTGCCAGCAGTATCCTCTCTAGCGGGGGGAAGAATGAGCAGTTCTTC. It codes for CASSILSSGGKNEQFF. The chain links TRBV27 to TRBJ2-1; 11 bases agree with TRBD2. The germline V gene has CDR1 MNHEY and CDR2 SMNVEV (reference sequence). V shed 5 bases, J shed 7 bases, and the junction held 10 bases outside the gene matches. This CDR3 comprises 16 residues.

This chain connects TRBV7-6 to TRBJ1-3, with TRBD1 identical over 7 bases. Trimming took 0 bases from V and 0 from J; bases not matched to a gene: 2. Germline V lookup: CDR1 SGHVS, CDR2 FNYEAQ. The CDR3 runs 16 residues. The CDR3, as DNA: TGTGCCAGCAGCTTAGCGGGACAGAGCTCTGGAAACACCATATATTTT. It translates to CASSLAGQSSGNTIYF.

The chain combines TRBV19 with TRBJ2-7, with TRBD1 matching over 8 bases. V was clipped by 5 bases and J by 0 bases; unmatched bases: 6. This CDR3 has 15 residues. Germline V gives CDR1 LNHDA, CDR2 SQIVND (reference sequence). CDR3 sequence reads: CASSVGQGDSYEQYF. CDR3 in DNA: TGTGCCAGTAGTGTCGGACAGGGTGACTCCTACGAGCAGTACTTC.

The chain employs TRBV14 and TRBJ2-7; 10 positions match TRBD2. The ends lost 1 base at V and 12 bases at J; junction bases unmatched: 12. The germline CDR1 and CDR2 sequences are SGHDN and FVKESK. CDR3 length equals 15 residues. CDR3 amino acids: CASSQARLAGQPVYF. The CDR3 DNA is TGTGCCAGCAGCCAAGCAAGACTAGCGGGCCAGCCAGTGTACTTC.

The rearrangement uses TRBV29-1 and TRBJ1-1; unclear D gene. The CDR3 sequence is 12 residues long. V was trimmed by 3 bases and J by 7 bases, leaving 12 bases between them. The germline V gene encodes CDR1 SQVTM and CDR2 ANQGSEA. The CDR3 coding sequence is TGCAGCGTTGATTCGTTGAGAAGTGAAGCTTTCTTT. It yields the protein CSVDSLRSEAFF.

This clone has a handful of counts. The chain is built from TRBV19 and TRBJ2-2, with D unclear. Germline V gene data show CDR1 as LNHDA and CDR2 as SQIVND (reference sequence). V was shortened by 0 bases and J by 4 bases, with 9 bases between the two germline ends. CDR3 size: 15 residues. The CDR3 region is CASSIESRVTGELFF. The CDR3 nucleotides read TGTGCCAGTAGTATAGAGAGTAGAGTCACCGGGGAGCTGTTTTTT.

The chain carries TRBV9 and TRBJ1-2; possible D gene TRBD1, 6 bases. This CDR3 comprises 13 residues. The V end was cut by 6 bases, the J end by 6 bases, with 15 bases between. Looked up from germline, CDR1 is SGDLS and CDR2 is YYNGEE. CDR3 in amino acids: CASTGNRVHGYTF. CDR3 sequence (DNA): TGTGCCAGCACTGGGAACAGGGTTCATGGCTACACCTTC.

The V gene is TRBV9, the J gene TRBJ2-2; 9 nucleotides line up with TRBD2. This CDR3 is built from 17 residues. Trimming at V came to 3 bases and at J to 0 bases, leaving 6 bases not matched to a gene. CDR1 SGDLS and CDR2 YYNGEE come from the germline V gene. CDR3 loop: CASSGPRTSANTGELFF. CDR3 DNA: TGTGCCAGCAGCGGACCACGGACTAGCGCGAACACCGGGGAGCTGTTTTTT.

The chain has TRBV27 and TRBJ2-3; D remains unclear. Germline lookup yields CDR1 MNHEY and CDR2 SMNVEV (reference sequence). The CDR3 length is 15 residues. The V end was cut by 5 bases, the J end by 6 bases, with 18 bases between. The CDR3 sequence: CASSPTIRFGDTQYF. The CDR3 bases are TGTGCCAGCAGTCCGACCATTAGATTCGGGGATACGCAGTATTTT.

This chain connects TRBV11-3 to TRBJ1-4; 9 nucleotides agree with TRBD1. The germline CDR1 and CDR2 sequences are SGHNT and YENEEA. Losses at the gene ends were 5 bases for V and 7 bases for J; bases not matched to a gene: 5. The CDR3 loop spans 14 amino acids. DNA for the CDR3: TGTGCCAGCAGCGTCAGACAGGGGGGTGAAAAACTGTTTTTT. Its protein product is CASSVRQGGEKLFF. The full variable domain, its missing parts supplied by reference TRBV11-3 and TRBJ1-4, is EAGVVQSPRYKIIEKKQPVAFWCNPISGHNTLYWYLQNLGQGPELLIRYENEEAVDDSQLPKDRFSAERLKGVDSTLKIQPAELGDSAVYLCASSVRQGGEKLFFGSGTQLSVL.

The sample holds one count of this clone. The chain combines TRBV9 with TRBJ2-1; 9 nucleotides match TRBD2. V lost 0 bases and J lost 8; bases outside the gene matches: 9. CDR1 and CDR2 from the germline V gene are SGDLS and YYNGEE. CDR3 length: 16 amino acids. DNA of the CDR3: TGTGCCAGCAGCGTAGCTTCGGGACTAGCAATGGATGAGCAGTTCTTC. It specifies CASSVASGLAMDEQFF.

The V gene is TRBV6-5, the J gene TRBJ2-1; D not resolved. V was clipped by 4 bases and J by 2 bases, with 9 bases between them. CDR1 is MNHEY and CDR2 is SVGAGI in the germline V gene. CDR3 length equals 14 residues. The CDR3 coding sequence is TGTGCCAGCAGTTCCCCAAAGCCCTACAATGAGCAGTTCTTC. As protein: CASSSPKPYNEQFF.

In DNA form, the CDR3 reads TGTGCCACCAGTGATTCTGCGCACGGCGAGCAGTACTTC. As protein: CATSDSAHGEQYF. This chain links TRBV24-1 with TRBJ2-7, with unresolved D. This CDR3 has 13 amino acids. V was shortened by 2 bases and J by 6 bases, with 10 bases between the two germline ends. Germline V gene lookup returns CDR1 KGHDR and CDR2 SFDVKD.